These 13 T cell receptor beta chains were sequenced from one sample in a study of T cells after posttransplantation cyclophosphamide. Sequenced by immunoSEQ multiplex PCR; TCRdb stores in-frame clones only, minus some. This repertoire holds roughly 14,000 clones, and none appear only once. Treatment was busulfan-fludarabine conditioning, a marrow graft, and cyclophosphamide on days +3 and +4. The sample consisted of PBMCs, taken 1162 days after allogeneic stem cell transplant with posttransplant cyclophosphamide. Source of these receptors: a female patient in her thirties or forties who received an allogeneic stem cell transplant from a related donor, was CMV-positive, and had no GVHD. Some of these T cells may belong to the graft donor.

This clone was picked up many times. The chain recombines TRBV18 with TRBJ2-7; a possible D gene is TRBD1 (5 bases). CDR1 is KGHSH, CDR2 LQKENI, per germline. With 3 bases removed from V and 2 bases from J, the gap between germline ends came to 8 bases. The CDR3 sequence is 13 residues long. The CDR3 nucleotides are TGTGCCAGCTCACCGACAGTTCCCTACGAGCAGTACTTC. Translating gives CASSPTVPYEQYF. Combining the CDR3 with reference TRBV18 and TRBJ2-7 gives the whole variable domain NAGVMQNPRHLVRRRGQEARLRCSPMKGHSHVYWYRQLPEEGLKFMVYLQKENIIDESGMPKERFSAEFPKEGPSILRIQQVVRGDSAAYFCASSPTVPYEQYFGPGTRLTVT.

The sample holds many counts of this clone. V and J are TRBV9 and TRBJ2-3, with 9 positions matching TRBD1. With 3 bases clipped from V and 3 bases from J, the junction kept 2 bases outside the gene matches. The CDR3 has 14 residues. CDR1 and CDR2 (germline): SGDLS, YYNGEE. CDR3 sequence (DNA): TGTGCCAGCAGCGCGGGACAGGGAACAGATACGCAGTATTTT. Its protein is CASSAGQGTDTQYF. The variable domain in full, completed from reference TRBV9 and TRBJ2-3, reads DSGVTQTPKHLITATGQRVTLRCSPRSGDLSVYWYQQSLDQGLQFLIQYYNGEERAKGNILERFSAQQFPDLHSELNLSSLELGDSALYFCASSAGQGTDTQYFGPGTRLTVL.

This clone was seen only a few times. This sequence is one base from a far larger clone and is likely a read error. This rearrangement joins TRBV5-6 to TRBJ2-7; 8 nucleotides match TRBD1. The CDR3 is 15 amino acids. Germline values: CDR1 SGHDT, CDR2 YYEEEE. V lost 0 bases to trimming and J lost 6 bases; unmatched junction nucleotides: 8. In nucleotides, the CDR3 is TGTGCCAGCAGCTTGGCTTTCGGACAGGGAGGCGAGCAGTACTTC. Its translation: CASSLAFGQGGEQYF. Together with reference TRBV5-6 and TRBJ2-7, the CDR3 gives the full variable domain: DAGVTQSPTHLIKTRGQQVTLRCSPKSGHDTVSWYQQALGQGPQFIFQYYEEEERQRGNFPDRFSGHQFPNYSSELNVNALLLGDSALYLCASSLAFGQGGEQYFGPGTRLTVT.

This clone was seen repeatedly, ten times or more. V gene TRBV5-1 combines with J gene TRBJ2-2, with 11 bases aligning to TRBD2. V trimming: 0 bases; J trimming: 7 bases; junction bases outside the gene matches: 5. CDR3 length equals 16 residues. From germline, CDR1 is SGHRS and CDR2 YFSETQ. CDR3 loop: CASSLEPSGGIGELFF. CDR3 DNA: TGCGCCAGCAGCTTGGAGCCTAGCGGGGGGATCGGGGAGCTGTTTTTT.

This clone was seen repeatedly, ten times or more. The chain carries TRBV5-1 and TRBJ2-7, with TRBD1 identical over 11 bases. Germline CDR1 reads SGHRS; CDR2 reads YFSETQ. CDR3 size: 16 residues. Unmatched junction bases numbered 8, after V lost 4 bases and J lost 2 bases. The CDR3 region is CASSPGQGAITYEQYF. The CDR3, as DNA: TGCGCCAGCAGCCCTGGACAGGGGGCAATAACCTACGAGCAGTACTTC.

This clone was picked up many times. CDR3 loop: CASSVPGLAVADTQYF. Written as DNA, the CDR3 is TGTGCCAGCAGCGTACCGGGACTAGCAGTTGCAGATACGCAGTATTTT. J is TRBJ2-3 and V is TRBV21-1; the table assigns TRBD2, which was not confirmed against the DNA. TRBV21-1 is a pseudogene segment. The CDR3 has 16 residues.

The CDR3 is CASVVGGLGDTQYF. In DNA form, the CDR3 reads TGTGCCAGCGTGGTGGGGGGGCTAGGAGATACGCAGTATTTT. The chain carries TRBV28 and TRBJ2-3; TRBD2 is a possible D gene (7 bases). The germline gives CDR1 MDHEN, CDR2 SYDVKM. This CDR3 spans 14 amino acids. The V and J ends lost 8 bases and 5 bases respectively, with 17 bases between them. The full variable domain, in which reference TRBV28 and TRBJ2-3 provide the parts outside the CDR3, is DVKVTQSSRYLVKRTGEKVFLECVQDMDHENMFWYRQDPGLGLRLIYFSYDVKMKEKGDIPEGYSVSREKKERFSLILESASTNQTSMYLCASVVGGLGDTQYFGPGTRLTVL.

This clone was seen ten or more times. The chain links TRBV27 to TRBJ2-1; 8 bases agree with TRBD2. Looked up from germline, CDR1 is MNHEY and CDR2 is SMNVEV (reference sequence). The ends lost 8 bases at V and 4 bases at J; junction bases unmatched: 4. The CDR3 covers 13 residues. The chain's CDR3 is CASRGGFYNEQFF. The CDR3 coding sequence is TGTGCCAGCCGGGGGGGCTTTTACAATGAGCAGTTCTTC.

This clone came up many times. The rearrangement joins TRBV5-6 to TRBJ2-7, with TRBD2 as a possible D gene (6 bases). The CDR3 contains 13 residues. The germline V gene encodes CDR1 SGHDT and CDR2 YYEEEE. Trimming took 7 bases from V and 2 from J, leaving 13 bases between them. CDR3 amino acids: CASAAGLAYEQYF. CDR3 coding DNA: TGTGCCAGCGCCGCGGGACTTGCCTACGAGCAGTACTTC.

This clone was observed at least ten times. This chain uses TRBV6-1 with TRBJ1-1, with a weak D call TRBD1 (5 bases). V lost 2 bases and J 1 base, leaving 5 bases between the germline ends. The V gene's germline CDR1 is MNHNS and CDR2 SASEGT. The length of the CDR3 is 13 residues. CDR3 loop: CASSEQGNTEAFF. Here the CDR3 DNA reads TGTGCCAGCAGTGAACAGGGGAACACTGAAGCTTTCTTT.

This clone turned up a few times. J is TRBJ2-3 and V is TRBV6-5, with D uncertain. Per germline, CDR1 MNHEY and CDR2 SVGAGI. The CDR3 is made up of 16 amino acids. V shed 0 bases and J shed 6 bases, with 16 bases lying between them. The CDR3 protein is CASSYSSPTMRDTQYF. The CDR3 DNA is TGTGCCAGCAGTTACTCCTCCCCGACGATGAGGGATACGCAGTATTTT.

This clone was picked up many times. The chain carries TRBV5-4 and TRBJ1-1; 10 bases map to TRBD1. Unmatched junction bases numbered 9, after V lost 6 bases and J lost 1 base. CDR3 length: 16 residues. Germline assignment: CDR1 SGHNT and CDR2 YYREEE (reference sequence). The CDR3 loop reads CASTTLTGGANTEAFF. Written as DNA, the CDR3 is TGTGCCAGCACCACCTTGACAGGGGGCGCGAACACTGAAGCTTTCTTT.

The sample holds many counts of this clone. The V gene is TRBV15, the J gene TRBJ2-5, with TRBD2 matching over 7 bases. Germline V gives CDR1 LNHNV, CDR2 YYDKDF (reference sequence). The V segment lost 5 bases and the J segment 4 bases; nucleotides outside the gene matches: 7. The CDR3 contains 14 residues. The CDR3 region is CATSGTGGRETQYF. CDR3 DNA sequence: TGTGCCACCAGCGGAACCGGGGGGAGAGAGACCCAGTACTTC.